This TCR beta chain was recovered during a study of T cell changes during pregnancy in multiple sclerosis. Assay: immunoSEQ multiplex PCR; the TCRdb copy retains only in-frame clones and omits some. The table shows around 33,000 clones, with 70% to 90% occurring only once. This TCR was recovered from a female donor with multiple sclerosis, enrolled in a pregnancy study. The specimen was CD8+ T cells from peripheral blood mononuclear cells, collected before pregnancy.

CDR3: CSVEKLGSGGDSYEQYF. In DNA form, the CDR3 reads TGCAGCGTTGAAAAGTTAGGTAGCGGGGGGGACTCCTACGAGCAGTACTTC. This rearrangement joins TRBV29-1 to TRBJ2-7, with 11 bases that match TRBD2. The CDR3 runs to 17 residues. With V trimmed by 2 bases and J by 0 bases, 9 bases remained unmatched. The germline gives CDR1 SQVTM, CDR2 ANQGSEA.